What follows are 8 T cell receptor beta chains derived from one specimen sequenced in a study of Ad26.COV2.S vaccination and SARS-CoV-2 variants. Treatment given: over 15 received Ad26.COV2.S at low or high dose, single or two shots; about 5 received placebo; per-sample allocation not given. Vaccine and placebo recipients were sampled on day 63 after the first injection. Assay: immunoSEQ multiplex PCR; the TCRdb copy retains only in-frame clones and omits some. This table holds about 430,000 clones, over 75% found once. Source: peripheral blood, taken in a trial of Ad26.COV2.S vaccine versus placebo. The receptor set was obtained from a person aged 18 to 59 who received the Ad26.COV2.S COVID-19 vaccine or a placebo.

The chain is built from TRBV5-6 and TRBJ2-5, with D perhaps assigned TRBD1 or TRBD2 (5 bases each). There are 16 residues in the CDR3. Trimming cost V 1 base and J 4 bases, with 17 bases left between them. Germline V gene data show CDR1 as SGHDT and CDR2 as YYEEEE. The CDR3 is CASSLRVGVRGETQYF. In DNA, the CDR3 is TGTGCCAGCAGCTTGAGGGTGGGAGTAAGGGGAGAGACCCAGTACTTC.

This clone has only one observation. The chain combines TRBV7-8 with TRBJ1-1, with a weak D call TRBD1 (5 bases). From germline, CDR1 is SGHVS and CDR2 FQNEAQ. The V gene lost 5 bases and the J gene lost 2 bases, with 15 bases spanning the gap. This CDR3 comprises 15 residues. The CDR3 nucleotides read TGTGCCAGCAGCGAGCAAGGGGTGGCCAACACTGAAGCTTTCTTT. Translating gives CASSEQGVANTEAFF.

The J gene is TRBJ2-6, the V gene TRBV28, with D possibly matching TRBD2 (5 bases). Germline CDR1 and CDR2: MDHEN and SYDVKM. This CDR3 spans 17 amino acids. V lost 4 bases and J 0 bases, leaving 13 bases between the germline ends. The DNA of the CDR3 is TGTGCCAGCAGTTGGGAACTAGGGCTCTCTGGGGCCAACGTCCTGACTTTC. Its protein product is CASSWELGLSGANVLTF.

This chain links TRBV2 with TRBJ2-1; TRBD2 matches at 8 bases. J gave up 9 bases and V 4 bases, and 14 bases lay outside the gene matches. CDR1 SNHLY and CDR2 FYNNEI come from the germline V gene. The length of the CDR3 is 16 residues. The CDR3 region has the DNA TGTGCCAGCAGTGCACGGGAGGTAGCGGGGAAAGGTGAGCAGTTCTTC. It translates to CASSAREVAGKGEQFF.

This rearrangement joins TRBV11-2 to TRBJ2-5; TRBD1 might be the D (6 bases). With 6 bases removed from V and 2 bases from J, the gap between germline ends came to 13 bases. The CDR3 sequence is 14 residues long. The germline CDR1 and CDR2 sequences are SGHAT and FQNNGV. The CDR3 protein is CASRKGTYQETQYF. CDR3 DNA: TGTGCCAGCAGAAAGGGGACATATCAAGAGACCCAGTACTTC.

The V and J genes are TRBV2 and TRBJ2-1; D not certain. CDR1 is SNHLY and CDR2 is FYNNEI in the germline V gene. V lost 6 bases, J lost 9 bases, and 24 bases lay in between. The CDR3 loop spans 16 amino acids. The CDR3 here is CASRGPASNHVTEQFF. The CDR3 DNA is TGTGCCAGCAGGGGCCCCGCCAGCAACCACGTTACTGAGCAGTTCTTC.

DNA of the CDR3: TGTGCCTGGAGTAACCGAGAGACCCAGTACTTC. It translates to CAWSNRETQYF. The chain is built from TRBV30 and TRBJ2-5; D is undetermined. This CDR3 region has 11 residues. V lost 2 bases, J lost 4 bases, and 5 bases lay in between. Germline values: CDR1 GTSNPN, CDR2 SVGIG (reference sequence).

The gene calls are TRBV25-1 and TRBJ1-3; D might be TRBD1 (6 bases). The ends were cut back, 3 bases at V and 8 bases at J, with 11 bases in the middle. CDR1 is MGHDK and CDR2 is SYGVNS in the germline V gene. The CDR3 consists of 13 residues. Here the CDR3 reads CASSEPQGYTIYF. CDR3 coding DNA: TGTGCCAGCAGTGAGCCACAGGGTTACACCATATATTTT.